This T cell receptor (beta chain) was recovered during a study of prognosis after radiotherapy for stage I lung cancer. The overall study: The patient group consisted of roughly 13 men and roughly 6 women whose ages spanned about 50 to 95, median about 72 years. With a biologically effective dose of at least 100 Gy, radiotherapy took the form of SBRT split into 3 to 5 fractions.

TCR beta CDR3 was amplified from genomic DNA by two-round multiplex PCR. Amplification in first-round PCR relied on primers specific to each TRBV and TRBJ gene. MiXCR was run by TCRdb on the multiplex PCR reads, yielding one entry per CDR3 protein. The sample lists about 51,000 distinct CDR3 sequences, about a third occurring once. Study conclusions and caveats: Patients without metastases reportedly showed TRBV and TRBJ gene usage unlike that of patients with metastases. Once stereotactic body radiation therapy had been given, unique TCR clone counts fell, with a median of approximately 10,000 versus 7,000.

As for this clonotype: As yet, its antigen is unknown.

The germline gives CDR1 MNHEY, CDR2 SMNVEV (reference sequence). CDR3 length equals 13 residues. V shed 4 bases and J shed 0 bases, with 6 bases lying between them. The sequence came from a donor at least 50 years old with non-small cell lung cancer. Specimen: PBMCs, collected before or after stereotactic body radiation therapy (not recorded which). This chain joins TRBV27 and TRBJ1-2, with D unclear. The CDR3 loop reads CASSSHTNYGYTF. The CDR3, as DNA: TGTGCCAGCAGTTCCCATACTAACTATGGCTACACCTTC.